This T cell receptor beta chain was sequenced during a study of cytomegalovirus exposure and HLA in healthy donors. The study ran its PCR with 60 Vbeta and 13 Jbeta primers. Clones were read by immunoSEQ multiplex PCR, and TCRdb kept only the in-frame ones, dropping some. The table lists over 100,000 clones, nearly 80% of them singletons. Germline V gene sequence: CDR1 SGHTA, CDR2 FQGNSA. The CDR3 contains 15 residues. The V and J ends lost 5 bases and 3 bases respectively, with 14 bases between them. The chain employs TRBV7-2 and TRBJ1-5, with D maybe TRBD1 (6 bases). Sequencing was performed on PBMCs. The sequence derives from a male donor in good health and CMV-seronegative. The chain's CDR3 is CASSVEQGFNQPQHF. In DNA, the CDR3 is TGTGCCAGCAGCGTAGAACAGGGTTTCAATCAGCCCCAGCATTTT.